This T cell receptor (beta chain) was obtained from a study of T cell responses to AZD1222 COVID-19 vaccine. General observations from the study: Repertoires were sampled only after the peak T cell response. Spike-specific TCR breadth and depth went up after people got two AZD1222 doses.

Libraries were prepared by immunoSEQ multiplex PCR; TCRdb keeps only in-frame clonotypes and omits some of them. The table includes 150,000 to 250,000 clones, 80% to 95% detected once. This clone was detected once. Its antigen is unidentified. This specimen was peripheral blood, taken 28 days after the second AZD1222 dose. The clonotype comes from an adult who received the AZD1222 COVID-19 vaccine.

The CDR3 DNA sequence: TGCGCCAGCGTTGCAGGGCACACCGGGGAGCTGTTTTTT. Protein sequence: CASVAGHTGELFF. The chain couples TRBV5-1 to TRBJ2-2; D is possibly TRBD1 (5 bases). This CDR3 is 13 amino acids long. Germline loops: CDR1 SGHRS, CDR2 YFSETQ. The V end lost 7 bases, the J end lost 3 bases, and 10 bases lay between the germline ends.